This TCR beta chain was documented in a study of T-cell reconstitution after alpha-beta-depleted transplantation in children (dated by TCRdb to about 2016). A note on the overall study: Using TCR repertoire profiling, the study followed T-cell immune reconstitution in a quantitative way in children after TCRalphabeta/CD19-depleted allogeneic hematopoietic cell transplantation.

What the treatment or condition label conveys for this sample: allogeneic hematopoietic cell transplantation with graft depleted of TCRalphabeta T cells and CD19 B cells. Transplant recipients were children who received TCRalphabeta/CD19-depleted allogeneic hematopoietic cell grafts. A few counts support this clonotype. Its antigen target is currently unknown. Nothing much larger sits one base from this clone, and base qualities are not available. Broad study findings and their caveats: Apparently early alphabetaT-cell count recovery about two months after transplant reportedly relied on only several hundred rapidly expanded clones derived from non-depleted graft cells. In some patients, high TCRbeta diversity at day 60 was attributed to recipient T cells and intrathymic progenitors that had survived conditioning. Over the following months the frequencies of hyperexpanded clones went down, and after one year T-cell counts and TCRbeta diversity were mostly credited to newly produced T cells.

Reading the germline V gene (reference sequence) gives CDR1 DFQATT and CDR2 SNEGSKA. The CDR3, from cysteine to phenylalanine, totals 17 residues. The only DNA kept is the CDR3, 51 bases in frame from the first base. V is pared back by 6 bases and J by 0 bases, with 23 bases lying between the germline termini. Library preparation employed PCR. TCRdb lists the instrument as Illumina HiSeq 2500. TCR libraries were prepared with molecular barcoding, using unique molecular identifiers to normalize TCRbeta repertoire quantification. The raw public data were reprocessed by TCRdb itself: fastp quality trimming at Q25, MiXCR clonotype calling, in-frame beta chains only. A single entry per CDR3 protein holds the most common genes and DNA from its merged rows. This sample gives 200,000 to 250,000 distinct CDR3 sequences in total; roughly a quarter of them show up just once. About 5% of the sample rests with the top ten.

The receptor's source is a female patient aged 2-9 years who had a stem cell transplant for congenital amegakaryocytic thrombocytopenia, so the T cells may come from the graft donor. The sample in question was PBMCs, mostly from graft donor cells, obtained 360 days after TCRalphabeta/CD19-depleted stem cell transplant. The chain couples TRBV20-1 to TRBJ1-2, with the D gene call left open. The sequenced DNA: TGCAGTGCCCCCTTCCGATCACCGGGAAAAGCTAACTATGGCTACACCTTC. The resulting protein is CSAPFRSPGKANYGYTF.